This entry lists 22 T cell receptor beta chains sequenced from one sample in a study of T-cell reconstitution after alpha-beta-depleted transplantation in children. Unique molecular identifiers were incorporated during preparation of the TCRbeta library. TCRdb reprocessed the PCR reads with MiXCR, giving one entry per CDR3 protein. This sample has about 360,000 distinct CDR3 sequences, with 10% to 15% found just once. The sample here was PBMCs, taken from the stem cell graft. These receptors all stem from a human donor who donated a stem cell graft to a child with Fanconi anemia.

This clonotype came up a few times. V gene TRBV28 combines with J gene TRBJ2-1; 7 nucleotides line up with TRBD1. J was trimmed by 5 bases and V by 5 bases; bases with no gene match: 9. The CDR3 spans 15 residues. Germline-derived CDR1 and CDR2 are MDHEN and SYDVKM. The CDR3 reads CASSLGQVADNEQFF. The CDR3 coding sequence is TGTGCCAGCAGTCTAGGACAGGTTGCTGACAATGAGCAGTTCTTC.

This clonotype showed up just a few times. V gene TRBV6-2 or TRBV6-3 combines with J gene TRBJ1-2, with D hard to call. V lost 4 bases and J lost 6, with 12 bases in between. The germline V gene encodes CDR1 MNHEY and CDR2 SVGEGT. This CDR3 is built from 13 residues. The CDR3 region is CASSWFGEDGYTF. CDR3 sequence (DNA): TGTGCCAGCAGTTGGTTTGGGGAAGATGGCTACACCTTC.

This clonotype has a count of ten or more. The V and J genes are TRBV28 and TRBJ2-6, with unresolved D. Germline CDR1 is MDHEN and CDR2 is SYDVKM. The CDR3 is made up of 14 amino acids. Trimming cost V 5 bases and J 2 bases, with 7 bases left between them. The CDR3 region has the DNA TGTGCCAGCAGTCCCCGGGCTGGGGCCAACGTCCTGACTTTC. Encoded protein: CASSPRAGANVLTF.

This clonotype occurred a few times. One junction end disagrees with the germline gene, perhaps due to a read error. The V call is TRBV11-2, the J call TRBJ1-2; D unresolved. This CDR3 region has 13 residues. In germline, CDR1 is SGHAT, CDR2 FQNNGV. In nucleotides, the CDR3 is TGTGCCAGCAGCGCTACATATAACGATGGCTACACCTTC. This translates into CASSATYNDGYTF.

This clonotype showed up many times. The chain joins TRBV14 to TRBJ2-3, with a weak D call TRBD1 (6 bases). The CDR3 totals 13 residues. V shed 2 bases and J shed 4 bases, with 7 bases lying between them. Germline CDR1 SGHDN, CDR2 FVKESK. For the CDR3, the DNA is TGTGCCAGCAGCCAAACAGGGCCAGATACGCAGTATTTT. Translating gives CASSQTGPDTQYF.

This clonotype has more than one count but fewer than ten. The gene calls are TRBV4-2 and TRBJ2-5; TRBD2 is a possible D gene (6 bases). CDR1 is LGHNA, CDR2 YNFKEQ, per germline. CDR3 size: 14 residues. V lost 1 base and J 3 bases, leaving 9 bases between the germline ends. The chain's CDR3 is CASSQGGDKETQYF. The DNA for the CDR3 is TGTGCCAGCAGCCAAGGCGGGGATAAAGAGACCCAGTACTTC.

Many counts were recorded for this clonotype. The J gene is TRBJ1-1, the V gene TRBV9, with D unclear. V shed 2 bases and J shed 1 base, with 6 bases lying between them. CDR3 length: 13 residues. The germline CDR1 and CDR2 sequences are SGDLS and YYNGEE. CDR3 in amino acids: CASSVWENTEAFF. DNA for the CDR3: TGTGCCAGCAGCGTCTGGGAGAACACTGAAGCTTTCTTT.

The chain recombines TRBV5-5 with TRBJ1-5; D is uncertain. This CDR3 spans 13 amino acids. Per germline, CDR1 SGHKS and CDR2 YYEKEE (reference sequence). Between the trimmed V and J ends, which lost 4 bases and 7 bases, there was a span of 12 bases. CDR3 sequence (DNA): TGTGCCAGCAGCGTGGAAGGGCGGCAGCCCCAGCATTTT. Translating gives CASSVEGRQPQHF.

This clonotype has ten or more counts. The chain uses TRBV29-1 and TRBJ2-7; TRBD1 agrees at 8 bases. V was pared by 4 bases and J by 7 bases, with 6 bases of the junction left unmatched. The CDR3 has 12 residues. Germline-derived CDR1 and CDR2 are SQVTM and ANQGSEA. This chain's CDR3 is CSVVQGEEEQYF. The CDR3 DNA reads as TGCAGCGTTGTACAGGGGGAAGAAGAGCAGTACTTC.

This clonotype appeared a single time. CDR3: CSARKPGAYEQYF. Here the CDR3 DNA reads TGCAGTGCTAGAAAGCCGGGGGCGTACGAGCAGTACTTC. This chain uses TRBV20-1 with TRBJ2-7; either TRBD1 or TRBD2 may fit D (6 bases each). Germline V gene data show CDR1 as DFQATT and CDR2 as SNEGSKA (reference sequence). The V gene lost 2 bases and the J gene lost 4 bases, with 12 bases spanning the gap. The CDR3 spans 13 residues.

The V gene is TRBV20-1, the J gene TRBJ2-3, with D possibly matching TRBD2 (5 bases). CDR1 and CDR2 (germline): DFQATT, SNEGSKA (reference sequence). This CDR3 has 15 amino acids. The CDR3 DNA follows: TGCAGCCCTGTAGACGGAGGCCTTAGCACAGATACGCAGTATTTT. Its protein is CSPVDGGLSTDTQYF.

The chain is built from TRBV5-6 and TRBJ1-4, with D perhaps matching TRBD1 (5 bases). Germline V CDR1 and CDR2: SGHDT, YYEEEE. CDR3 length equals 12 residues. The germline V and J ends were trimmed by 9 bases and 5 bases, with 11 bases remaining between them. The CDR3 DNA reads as TGTGCCATGGGCAACAGGAATGAAAAACTGTTTTTT. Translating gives CAMGNRNEKLFF.

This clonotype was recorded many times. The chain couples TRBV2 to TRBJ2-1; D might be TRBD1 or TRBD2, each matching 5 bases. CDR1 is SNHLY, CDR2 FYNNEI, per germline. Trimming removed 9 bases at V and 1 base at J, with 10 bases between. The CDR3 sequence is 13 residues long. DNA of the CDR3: TGTGCCAGTTGTGAGGGGTCCTACAATGAGCAGTTCTTC. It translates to CASCEGSYNEQFF.

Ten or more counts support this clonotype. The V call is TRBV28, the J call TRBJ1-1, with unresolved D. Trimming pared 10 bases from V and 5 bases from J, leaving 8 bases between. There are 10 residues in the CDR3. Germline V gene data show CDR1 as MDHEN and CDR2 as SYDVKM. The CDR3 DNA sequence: TGTGCCACCCTAAGGACTGAAGCTTTCTTT. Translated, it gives CATLRTEAFF. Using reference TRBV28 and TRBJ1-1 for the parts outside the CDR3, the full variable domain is DVKVTQSSRYLVKRTGEKVFLECVQDMDHENMFWYRQDPGLGLRLIYFSYDVKMKEKGDIPEGYSVSREKKERFSLILESASTNQTSMYLCATLRTEAFFGQGTRLTVV.

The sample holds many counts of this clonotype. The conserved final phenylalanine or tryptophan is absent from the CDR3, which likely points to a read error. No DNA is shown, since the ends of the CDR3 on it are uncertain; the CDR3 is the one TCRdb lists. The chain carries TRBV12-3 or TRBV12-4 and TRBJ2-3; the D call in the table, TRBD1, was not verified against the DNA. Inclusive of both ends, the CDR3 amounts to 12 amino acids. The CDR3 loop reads CASSLGGTGISP.

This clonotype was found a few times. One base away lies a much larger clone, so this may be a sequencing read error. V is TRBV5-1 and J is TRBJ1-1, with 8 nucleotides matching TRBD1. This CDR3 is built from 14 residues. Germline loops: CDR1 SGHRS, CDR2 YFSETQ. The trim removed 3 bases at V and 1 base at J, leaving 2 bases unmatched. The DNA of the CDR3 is TGCGCCAGCAGCTGGACAGGGACGAACACTGAAGCTTTCTTT. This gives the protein CASSWTGTNTEAFF. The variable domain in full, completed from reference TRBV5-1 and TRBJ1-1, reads KAGVTQTPRYLIKTRGQQVTLSCSPISGHRSVSWYQQTPGQGLQFLFEYFSETQRNKGNFPGRFSGRQFSNSRSEMNVSTLELGDSALYLCASSWTGTNTEAFFGQGTRLTVV.

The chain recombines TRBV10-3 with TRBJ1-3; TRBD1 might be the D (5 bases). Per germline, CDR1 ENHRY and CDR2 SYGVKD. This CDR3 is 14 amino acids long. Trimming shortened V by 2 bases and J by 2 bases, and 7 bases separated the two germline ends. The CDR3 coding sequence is TGTGCCATCAGTGAGCAGGGTCCTGGAAACACCATATATTTT. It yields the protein CAISEQGPGNTIYF.

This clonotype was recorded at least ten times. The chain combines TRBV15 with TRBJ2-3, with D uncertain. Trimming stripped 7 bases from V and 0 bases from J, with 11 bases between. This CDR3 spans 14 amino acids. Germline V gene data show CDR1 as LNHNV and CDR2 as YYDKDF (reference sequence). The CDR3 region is CATNSRTSTDTQYF. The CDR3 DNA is TGTGCCACCAATAGTAGGACCAGCACAGATACGCAGTATTTT. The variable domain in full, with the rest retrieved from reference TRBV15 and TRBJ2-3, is DAMVIQNPRYQVTQFGKPVTLSCSQTLNHNVMYWYQQKSSQAPKLLFHYYDKDFNNEADTPDNFQSRRPNTSFCFLDIRSPGLGDTAMYLCATNSRTSTDTQYFGPGTRLTVL.

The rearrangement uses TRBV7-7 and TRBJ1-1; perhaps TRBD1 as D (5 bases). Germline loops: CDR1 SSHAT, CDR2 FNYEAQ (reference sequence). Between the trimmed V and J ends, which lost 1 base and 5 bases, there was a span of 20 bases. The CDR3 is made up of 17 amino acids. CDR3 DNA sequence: TGTGCCAGCAGCTTAGTCGTGAGGGCGCGGGGGTTGACTGAAGCTTTCTTT. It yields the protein CASSLVVRARGLTEAFF. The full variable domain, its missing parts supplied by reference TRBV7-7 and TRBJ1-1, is GAGVSQSPRYKVTKRGQDVTLRCDPISSHATLYWYQQALGQGPEFLTYFNYEAQPDKSGLPSDRFSAERPEGSISTLTIQRTEQRDSAMYRCASSLVVRARGLTEAFFGQGTRLTVV.

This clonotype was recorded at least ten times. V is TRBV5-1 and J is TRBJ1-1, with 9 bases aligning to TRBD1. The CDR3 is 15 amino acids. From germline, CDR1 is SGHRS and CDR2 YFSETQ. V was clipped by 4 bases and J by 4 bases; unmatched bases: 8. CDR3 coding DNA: TGCGCCAGCAGCACCCTGGACAGGGGAGGCACTGAAGCTTTCTTT. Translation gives CASSTLDRGGTEAFF.

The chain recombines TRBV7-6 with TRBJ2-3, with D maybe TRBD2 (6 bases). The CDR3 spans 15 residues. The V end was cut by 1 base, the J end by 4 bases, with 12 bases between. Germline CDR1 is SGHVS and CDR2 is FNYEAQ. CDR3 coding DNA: TGTGCCAGCAGCTTAGTGGGGGGTACCGCAGATACGCAGTATTTT. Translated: CASSLVGGTADTQYF.

CDR3 nucleotide sequence: TGTGCCAGCAGCGGGAGGGAGAACAGGGTCGGAGCCCAGTACTTC. Protein product: CASSGRENRVGAQYF. The chain is built from TRBV3-1 and TRBJ2-5; perhaps TRBD2 as D (7 bases). Germline-derived CDR1 and CDR2 are LGHDT and YNNKEL (reference sequence). Trimming removed 5 bases from V and 9 bases from J, with 22 bases in between. This CDR3 has 15 amino acids.